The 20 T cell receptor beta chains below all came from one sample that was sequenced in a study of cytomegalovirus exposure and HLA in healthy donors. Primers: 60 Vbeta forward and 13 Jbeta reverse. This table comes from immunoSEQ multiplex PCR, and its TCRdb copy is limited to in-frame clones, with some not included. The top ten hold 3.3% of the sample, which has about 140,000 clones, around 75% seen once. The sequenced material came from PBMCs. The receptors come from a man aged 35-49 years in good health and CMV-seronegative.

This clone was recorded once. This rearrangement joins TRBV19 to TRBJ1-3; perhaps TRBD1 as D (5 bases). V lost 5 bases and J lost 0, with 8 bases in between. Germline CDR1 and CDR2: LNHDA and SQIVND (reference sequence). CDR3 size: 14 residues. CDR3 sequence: CASSAGPSGNTIYF. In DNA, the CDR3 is TGTGCCAGTAGTGCAGGGCCCTCTGGAAACACCATATATTTT.

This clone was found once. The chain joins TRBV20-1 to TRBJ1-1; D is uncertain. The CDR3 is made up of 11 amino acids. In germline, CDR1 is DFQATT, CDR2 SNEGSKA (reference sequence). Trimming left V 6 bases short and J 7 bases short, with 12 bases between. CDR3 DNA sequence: TGCAGTGCCCCCCAGACGGGTGAAGCTTTCTTT. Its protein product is CSAPQTGEAFF.

This CDR3 is CASSPAQGIGEKLFF. The CDR3 nucleotides are TGTGCCAGCAGCCCAGCACAGGGTATCGGTGAAAAACTGTTTTTT. This chain joins TRBV7-2 and TRBJ1-4, with a possible D match to TRBD1 (6 bases). Germline V lookup: CDR1 SGHTA, CDR2 FQGNSA. The CDR3 sequence is 15 residues long. Deletions cut 5 bases from V and 7 bases from J, with 17 bases between.

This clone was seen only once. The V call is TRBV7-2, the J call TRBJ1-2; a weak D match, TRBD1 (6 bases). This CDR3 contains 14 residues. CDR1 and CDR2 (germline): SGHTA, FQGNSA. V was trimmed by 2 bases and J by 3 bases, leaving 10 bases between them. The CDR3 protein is CASSLLGADYGYTF. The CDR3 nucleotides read TGTGCCAGCAGCTTATTGGGGGCTGACTATGGCTACACCTTC.

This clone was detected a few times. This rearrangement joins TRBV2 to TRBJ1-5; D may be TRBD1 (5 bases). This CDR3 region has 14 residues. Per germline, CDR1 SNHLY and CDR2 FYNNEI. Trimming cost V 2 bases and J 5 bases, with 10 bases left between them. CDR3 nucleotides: TGTGCCAGCAGTGAAAGATCGGGGGATCAGCCCCAGCATTTT. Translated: CASSERSGDQPQHF.

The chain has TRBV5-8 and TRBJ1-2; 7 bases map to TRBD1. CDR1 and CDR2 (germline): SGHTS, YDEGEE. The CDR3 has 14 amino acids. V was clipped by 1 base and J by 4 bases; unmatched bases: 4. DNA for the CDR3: TGTGCCAGCAGCTTGACCAGGGACAGCTATGGCTACACCTTC. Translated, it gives CASSLTRDSYGYTF.

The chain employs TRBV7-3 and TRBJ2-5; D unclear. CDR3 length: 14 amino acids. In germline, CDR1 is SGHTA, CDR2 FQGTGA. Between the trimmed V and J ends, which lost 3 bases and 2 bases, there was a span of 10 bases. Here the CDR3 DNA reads TGTGCCAGCAGCTTGGCACCCGAACAAGAGACCCAGTACTTC. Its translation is CASSLAPEQETQYF.

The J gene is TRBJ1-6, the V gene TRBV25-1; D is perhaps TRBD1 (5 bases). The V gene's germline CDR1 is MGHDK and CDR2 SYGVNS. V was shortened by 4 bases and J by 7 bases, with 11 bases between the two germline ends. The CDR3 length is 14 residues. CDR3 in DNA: TGTGCCAGCAGTGGTGTTGGGGGGAATTCACCCCTCCACTTT. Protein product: CASSGVGGNSPLHF.

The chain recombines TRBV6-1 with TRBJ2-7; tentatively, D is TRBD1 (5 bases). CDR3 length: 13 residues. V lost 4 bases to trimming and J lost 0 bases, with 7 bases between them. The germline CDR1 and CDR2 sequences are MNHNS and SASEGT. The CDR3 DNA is TGTGCCAGCAGTGTCAGGGACTCCTACGAGCAGTACTTC. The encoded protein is CASSVRDSYEQYF.

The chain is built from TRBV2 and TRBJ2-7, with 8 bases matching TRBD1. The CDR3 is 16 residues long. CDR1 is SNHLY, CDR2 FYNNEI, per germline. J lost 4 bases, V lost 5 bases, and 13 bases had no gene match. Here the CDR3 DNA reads TGTGCCAGCAGTTCCCTCGGGACAGGCTCTTTTTACGAGCAGTACTTC. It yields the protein CASSSLGTGSFYEQYF.

CDR3 loop: CASTADRVSTEAFF. CDR3 nucleotides: TGTGCCAGCACCGCCGACAGGGTGAGCACTGAAGCTTTCTTT. The rearrangement joins TRBV6-5 to TRBJ1-1; 7 bases map to TRBD1. The CDR3 is 14 amino acids. Per germline, CDR1 MNHEY and CDR2 SVGAGI. Trimming cost V 7 bases and J 4 bases; bases outside gene matches: 9.

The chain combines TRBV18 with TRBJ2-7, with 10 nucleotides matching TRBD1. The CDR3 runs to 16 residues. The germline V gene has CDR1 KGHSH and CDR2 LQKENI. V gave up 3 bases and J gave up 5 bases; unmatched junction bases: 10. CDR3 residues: CASSPLRQGAAHEQYF. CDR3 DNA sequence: TGTGCCAGCTCACCCCTAAGACAGGGGGCTGCCCACGAGCAGTACTTC.

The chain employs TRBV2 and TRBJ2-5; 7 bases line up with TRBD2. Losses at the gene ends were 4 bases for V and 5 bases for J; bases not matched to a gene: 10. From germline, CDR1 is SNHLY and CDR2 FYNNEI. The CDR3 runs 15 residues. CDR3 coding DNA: TGTGCCAGCAGTGTGTCCGCGGGGGAATATGAGACCCAGTACTTC. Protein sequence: CASSVSAGEYETQYF. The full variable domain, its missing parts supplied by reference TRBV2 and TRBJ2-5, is EPEVTQTPSHQVTQMGQEVILRCVPISNHLYFYWYRQILGQKVEFLVSFYNNEISEKSEIFDDQFSVERPDGSNFTLKIRSTKLEDSAMYFCASSVSAGEYETQYFGPGTRLLVL.

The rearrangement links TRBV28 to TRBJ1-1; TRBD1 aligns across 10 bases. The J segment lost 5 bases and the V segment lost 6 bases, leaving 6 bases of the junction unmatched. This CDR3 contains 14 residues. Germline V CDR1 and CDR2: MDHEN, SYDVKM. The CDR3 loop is CASRGDRGLTEAFF. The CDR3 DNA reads TGTGCCAGCAGGGGGGACAGGGGTCTTACTGAAGCTTTCTTT. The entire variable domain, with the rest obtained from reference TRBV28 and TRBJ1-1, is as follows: DVKVTQSSRYLVKRTGEKVFLECVQDMDHENMFWYRQDPGLGLRLIYFSYDVKMKEKGDIPEGYSVSREKKERFSLILESASTNQTSMYLCASRGDRGLTEAFFGQGTRLTVV.

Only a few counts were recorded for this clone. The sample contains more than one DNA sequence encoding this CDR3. The CDR3 is CASSEQGNTEAFF. CDR3 nucleotides: TGTGCCAGCAGCGAACAGGGGAACACTGAAGCTTTCTTT. The V call is TRBV2, the J call TRBJ1-1; a weak D match, TRBD1 (6 bases). The CDR3 is 13 residues long. Trimming cost V 6 bases and J 1 base, with 9 bases left between them. Germline V gives CDR1 SNHLY, CDR2 FYNNEI.

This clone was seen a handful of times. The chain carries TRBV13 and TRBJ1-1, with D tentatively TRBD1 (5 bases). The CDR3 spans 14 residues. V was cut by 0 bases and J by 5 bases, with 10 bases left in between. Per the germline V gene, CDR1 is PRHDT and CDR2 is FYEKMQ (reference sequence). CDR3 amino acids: CASSLGAGPTEAFF. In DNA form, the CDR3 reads TGTGCCAGCAGCTTAGGGGCAGGGCCTACTGAAGCTTTCTTT.

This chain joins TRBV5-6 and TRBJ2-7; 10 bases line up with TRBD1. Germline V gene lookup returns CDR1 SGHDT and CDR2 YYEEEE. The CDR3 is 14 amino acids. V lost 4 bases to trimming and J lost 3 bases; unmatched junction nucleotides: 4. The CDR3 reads CASSTGTGVYEQYF. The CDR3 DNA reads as TGTGCCAGCAGCACCGGGACAGGGGTCTACGAGCAGTACTTC.

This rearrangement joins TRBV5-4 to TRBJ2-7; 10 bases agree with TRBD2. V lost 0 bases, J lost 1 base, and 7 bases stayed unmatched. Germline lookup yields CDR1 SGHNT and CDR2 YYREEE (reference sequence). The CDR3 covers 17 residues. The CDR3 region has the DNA TGTGCCAGCAGCTTGGATTTAGCGGGGGGTGGGTCCTACGAGCAGTACTTC. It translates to CASSLDLAGGGSYEQYF.

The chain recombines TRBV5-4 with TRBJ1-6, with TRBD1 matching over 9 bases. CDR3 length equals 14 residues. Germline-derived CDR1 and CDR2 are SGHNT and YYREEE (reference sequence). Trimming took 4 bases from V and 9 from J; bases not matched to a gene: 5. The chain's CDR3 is CASSVGQGGSPLHF. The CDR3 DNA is TGTGCCAGCAGCGTGGGACAGGGAGGTTCACCCCTCCACTTT.

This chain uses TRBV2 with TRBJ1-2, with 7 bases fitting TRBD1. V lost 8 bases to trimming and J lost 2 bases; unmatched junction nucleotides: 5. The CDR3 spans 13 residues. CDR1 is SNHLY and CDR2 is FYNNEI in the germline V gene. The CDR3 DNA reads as TGTGCCAGCGGTTGGACAGGCAACTATGGCTACACCTTC. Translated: CASGWTGNYGYTF.